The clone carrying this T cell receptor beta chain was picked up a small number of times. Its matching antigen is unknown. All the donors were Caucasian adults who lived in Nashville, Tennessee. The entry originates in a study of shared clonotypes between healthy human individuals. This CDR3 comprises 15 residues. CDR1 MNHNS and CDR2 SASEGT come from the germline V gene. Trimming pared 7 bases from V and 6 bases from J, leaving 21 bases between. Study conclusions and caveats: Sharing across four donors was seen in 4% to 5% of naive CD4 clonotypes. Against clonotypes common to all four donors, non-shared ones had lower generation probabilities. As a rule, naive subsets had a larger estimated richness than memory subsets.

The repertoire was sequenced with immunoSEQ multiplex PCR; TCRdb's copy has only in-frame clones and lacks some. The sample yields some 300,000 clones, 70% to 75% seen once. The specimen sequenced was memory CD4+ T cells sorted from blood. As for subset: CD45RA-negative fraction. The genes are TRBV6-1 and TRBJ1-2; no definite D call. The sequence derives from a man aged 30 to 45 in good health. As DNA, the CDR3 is TGTGCCAGCATTACATGGTCGCATGGGTCTAATGGCTACACCTTC. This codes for CASITWSHGSNGYTF.